This TCR beta chain was retrieved from a study of cytomegalovirus exposure and HLA in healthy donors. About the research overall: The platform used for the roughly 130 validation repertoires matched that of the approximately 710 first-cohort repertoires, a later analysis reported. Study-wide results and limits: TCR sequences were mostly rare, though some public TCRs occurred in many donors. Reported performance of the classifier showed diagnosis of cytomegalovirus status with high specificity and sensitivity.

Assay used: immunoSEQ multiplex PCR; TCRdb lists only in-frame clones, some missing. The profile shows under 100,000 clones, approximately 96% of them singletons. The donors were part of the approximately 120-subject validation cohort, which stood apart from the approximately 700-subject first cohort. This clone occurred once. Its matching antigen is unknown. Source material: PBMCs. The receptor's source is a woman under 30 in good health and CMV-seronegative.

CDR3 DNA: TGTGCCAGCAGGGGGACAGGGAGCTACGAGCAGTACTTC. This encodes CASRGTGSYEQYF. The chain uses TRBV7-6 and TRBJ2-7, with TRBD1 matching 9 bases. The length of the CDR3 is 13 residues. Trimming at V came to 6 bases and at J to 3 bases, leaving 3 bases not matched to a gene. Per germline, CDR1 SGHVS and CDR2 FNYEAQ.